This TCR beta chain appears in the sequencing data of a study of blood T cell repertoires in COVID-19. The wider study: Samples taken during acute and convalescent COVID-19 were collected in the United States, Italy and Spain. The analysed material was cDNA or gDNA that came from T cells, B-cell-depleted T cells, or PBMCs.

The CDR3 length is 17 residues. V was clipped by 0 bases and J by 0 bases, with 13 bases between them. Germline V gene data show CDR1 as LGHDT and CDR2 as YNNKEL (reference sequence). Study processing details: For nucleated cells, counts were estimated from reference gene primer amplification. Sequencing used immunoSEQ multiplex PCR; TCRdb keeps in-frame clones, though not all of them. The DNA was the basis for D and trimming; V, J and clone size are from that table. The sample records about 140,000 clones, approximately 89% being singletons. The TCR originated in a man in his sixties with active or convalescent COVID-19. This chain joins TRBV3-1 (or the pseudogene TRBV3-2) and TRBJ2-3, with D tentatively TRBD1 (5 bases). Sample: peripheral blood. In DNA, the CDR3 is TGTGCCAGCAGCCAAGAGGGGCTCCGCTTTAGCACAGATACGCAGTATTTT. Protein product: CASSQEGLRFSTDTQYF.